These 10 T cell receptor beta chains came from one sample sequenced in a study of CD8 T cells in Susac syndrome. Random-hexamer reverse transcription was applied to 0.5 to 1 ug RNA. Via MiXCR, TCRdb re-called the immunoSEQ multiplex PCR reads, giving one row per CDR3 protein. The sample gives approximately 220,000 distinct CDR3 sequences, more than 85% of which show up once; around 0.08% is in the top ten. The sample was CD4+ T cells from PBMCs. All receptors derive from a human donor with multiple sclerosis.

CDR3 in amino acids: CSARAGTSGGATDTQYF. CDR3 nucleotides: TGCAGTGCTAGGGCCGGGACTAGCGGGGGGGCAACAGATACGCAGTATTTT. V usage is TRBV20-1 and J usage is TRBJ2-3; 16 bases agree with TRBD2. V shed 3 bases, J shed 3 bases, and the junction held 6 bases outside the gene matches. This CDR3 has 17 residues. In germline, CDR1 is DFQATT, CDR2 SNEGSKA (reference sequence).

The chain joins TRBV2 to TRBJ2-5; 8 bases are a match to TRBD1. Per the germline V gene, CDR1 is SNHLY and CDR2 is FYNNEI. V lost 1 base, J lost 5 bases, and 12 bases stayed unmatched. The CDR3 runs to 17 residues. The CDR3 region has the DNA TGTGCCAGCAGTGAAGGCTCCGGACAGGGCCAGGGGGAGACCCAGTACTTC. Translation gives CASSEGSGQGQGETQYF.

This clonotype was detected only once. The rearrangement links TRBV20-1 to TRBJ2-1; D is perhaps TRBD2 (5 bases). The CDR3 is made up of 15 amino acids. Trimming took 0 bases from V and 8 from J, leaving 17 bases between them. Germline CDR1 DFQATT, CDR2 SNEGSKA (reference sequence). CDR3 in amino acids: CSARESGSAADEQFF. The CDR3 DNA reads TGCAGTGCTAGAGAAAGTGGGAGCGCCGCGGATGAGCAGTTCTTC.

The chain couples TRBV30 to TRBJ2-2; 7 nucleotides align to TRBD2. V was clipped by 8 bases and J by 5 bases; unmatched bases: 8. The CDR3 is made up of 13 amino acids. The germline gives CDR1 GTSNPN, CDR2 SVGIG (reference sequence). The CDR3 region is CALSREGTGELFF. The CDR3 region has the DNA TGTGCCCTTAGTAGGGAGGGGACCGGGGAGCTGTTTTTT.

As DNA, the CDR3 is TGCAGTGCCCCGGGGGCGGGGGGAGATACGCAGTATTTT. Protein product: CSAPGAGGDTQYF. The V call is TRBV20-1, the J call TRBJ2-3, with 8 bases that match TRBD2. Germline CDR1 reads DFQATT; CDR2 reads SNEGSKA (reference sequence). The CDR3 runs 13 residues. V lost 6 bases to trimming and J lost 5 bases; unmatched junction nucleotides: 7.

The chain has TRBV20-1 and TRBJ1-2; D is uncertain. Trimming took off 6 bases at V and 4 bases at J, with 9 bases between the two ends. Germline lookup yields CDR1 DFQATT and CDR2 SNEGSKA (reference sequence). The CDR3 contains 11 residues. CDR3 nucleotides: TGCAGTGCCTCGTCAGCCTATGGCTACACCTTC. Amino acids: CSASSAYGYTF.

The chain combines TRBV7-3 with TRBJ2-7, with TRBD1 matching over 8 bases. V lost 2 bases and J lost 5; bases outside the gene matches: 2. Germline loops: CDR1 SGHTA, CDR2 FQGTGA. This CDR3 comprises 13 residues. The CDR3 DNA reads as TGTGCCAGCAGCTTAGGACAGGGTAACGAGCAGTACGTC. It is translated as CASSLGQGNEQYV.

The V gene is TRBV10-2, the J gene TRBJ2-2, with D possibly called TRBD1 or TRBD2 (5 bases each). Trimming left V 3 bases short and J 0 bases short, with 8 bases between. This CDR3 spans 15 amino acids. CDR1 and CDR2 (germline): WSHSY, SAAADI. The CDR3 sequence: CASSDRGANTGELFF. CDR3 DNA sequence: TGCGCCAGCAGTGACCGGGGCGCGAACACCGGGGAGCTGTTTTTT.

The rearrangement uses TRBV29-1 and TRBJ1-1; D unresolved. Deletions cut 1 base from V and 3 bases from J, with 12 bases between. Germline V lookup: CDR1 SQVTM, CDR2 ANQGSEA. There are 14 residues in the CDR3. CDR3 in amino acids: CSVEVTLRDTEAFF. CDR3 DNA sequence: TGCAGCGTTGAAGTGACTCTTCGGGACACTGAAGCTTTCTTT.

The chain employs TRBV30 and TRBJ1-2; TRBD1 is a possible D gene (6 bases). CDR1 is GTSNPN, CDR2 SVGIG, per germline (reference sequence). The CDR3 is 12 residues long. Trimming took 2 bases from V and 7 from J, leaving 11 bases between them. Here the CDR3 DNA reads TGTGCCTGGAGTACTACAGGGACTGGCTACACCTTC. This sequence encodes CAWSTTGTGYTF.